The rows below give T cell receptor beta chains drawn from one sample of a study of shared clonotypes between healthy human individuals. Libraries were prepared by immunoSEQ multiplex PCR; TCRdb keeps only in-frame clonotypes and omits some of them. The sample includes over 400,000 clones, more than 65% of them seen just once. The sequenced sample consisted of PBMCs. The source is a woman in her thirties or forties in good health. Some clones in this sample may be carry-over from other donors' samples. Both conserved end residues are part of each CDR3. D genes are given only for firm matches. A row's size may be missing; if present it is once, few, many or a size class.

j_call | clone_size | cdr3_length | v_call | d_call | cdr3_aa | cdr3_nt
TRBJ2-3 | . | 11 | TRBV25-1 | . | CATRQADTQYF | TGTGCCACCCGGCAGGCAGATACGCAGTATTTT
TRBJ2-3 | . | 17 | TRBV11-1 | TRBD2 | CASSLLAGGIYGDTQYF | TGTGCCAGCAGCTTACTAGCGGGAGGCATATATGGAGATACGCAGTATTTT
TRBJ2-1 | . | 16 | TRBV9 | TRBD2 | CASSVGSGRGRDEQFF | TGTGCCAGCAGCGTAGGGAGCGGGAGGGGAAGGGATGAGCAGTTCTTC
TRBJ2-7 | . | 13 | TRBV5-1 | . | CASSFDFSYEQYF | TGCGCCAGCAGCTTTGACTTCTCCTACGAGCAGTACTTC
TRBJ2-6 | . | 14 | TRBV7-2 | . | CASSLEGGANVLTF | TGTGCCAGCAGCCTTGAAGGTGGGGCCAACGTCCTGACTTTC
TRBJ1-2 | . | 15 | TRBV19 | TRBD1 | CASTLETGINYGYTF | TGTGCCAGTACCCTAGAGACAGGGATTAACTATGGCTACACCTTC
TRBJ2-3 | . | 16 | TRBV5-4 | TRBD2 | CASSPQSGKFTDTQYF | TGTGCCAGCAGCCCCCAAAGCGGGAAGTTCACAGATACGCAGTATTTT
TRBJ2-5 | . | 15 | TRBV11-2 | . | CASSLGPRHLETQYF | TGTGCCAGCAGCTTGGGCCCCCGACACCTCGAGACCCAGTACTTC
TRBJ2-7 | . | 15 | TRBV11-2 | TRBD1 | CASSGTGTGGDEQYF | TGTGCCAGCAGTGGCACCGGGACAGGGGGCGACGAGCAGTACTTC
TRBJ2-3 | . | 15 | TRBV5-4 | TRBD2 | CASSHPSGSTDTQYF | TGTGCCAGCAGCCACCCGAGCGGGAGTACAGATACGCAGTATTTT
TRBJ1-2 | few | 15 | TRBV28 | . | CASSFVQGQDYGYTF | TGTGCCAGCAGTTTTGTGCAGGGGCAGGACTATGGCTACACCTTC
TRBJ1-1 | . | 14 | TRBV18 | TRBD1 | CASSPQGANTEAFF | TGTGCCAGCTCACCCCAGGGGGCGAACACTGAAGCTTTCTTT
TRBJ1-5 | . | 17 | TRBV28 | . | CASSPRSWGARNQPQHF | TGTGCCAGCAGCCCTCGTAGTTGGGGCGCTAGGAATCAGCCCCAGCATTTT
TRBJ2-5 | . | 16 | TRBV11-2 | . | CASSFSAFRARETQYF | TGTGCCAGCAGCTTCTCCGCGTTTCGCGCTCGGGAGACCCAGTACTTC
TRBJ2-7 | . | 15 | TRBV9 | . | CASSVGADPSYEQYF | TGTGCCAGCAGCGTAGGAGCGGACCCCTCCTACGAGCAGTACTTC
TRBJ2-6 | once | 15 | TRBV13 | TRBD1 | CASSSRGLGANVLTF | TGTGCCAGCAGCTCGAGGGGGCTTGGGGCCAACGTCCTGACTTTC
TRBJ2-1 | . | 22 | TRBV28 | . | CASSYPSARGERYESVYNEQFF | TGTGCCAGCAGTTACCCCTCGGCAAGGGGGGAAAGGTATGAAAGCGTTTACAATGAGCAGTTCTTC
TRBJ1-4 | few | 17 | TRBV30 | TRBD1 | CAWSRGQGAGANEKLFF | TGTGCCTGGAGCCGGGGACAGGGGGCGGGGGCTAATGAAAAACTGTTTTTT
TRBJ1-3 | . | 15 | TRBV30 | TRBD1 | CASISRDRARNTIYF | TGTGCCTCTATAAGTCGGGACAGGGCCCGAAACACCATATATTTT
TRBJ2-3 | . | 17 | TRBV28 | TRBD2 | CASPPGGGRSSTDTQYF | TGTGCCAGCCCCCCCGGGGGGGGACGATCTAGCACAGATACGCAGTATTTT
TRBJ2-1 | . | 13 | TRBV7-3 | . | CASSLTFAGQQFF | TGTGCCAGCAGCTTAACGTTCGCGGGCCAGCAGTTCTTC
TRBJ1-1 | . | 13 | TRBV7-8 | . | CASSGTVNTEAFF | TGTGCCAGCAGCGGCACAGTGAACACTGAAGCTTTCTTT
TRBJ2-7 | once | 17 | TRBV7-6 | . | CASSFRPLASNLGEQYF | TGTGCCAGCAGCTTTCGCCCGCTAGCGAGCAACCTCGGCGAGCAGTACTTC
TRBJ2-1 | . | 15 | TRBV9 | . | CASSGSSYGTNEQFF | TGTGCCAGCAGCGGTTCTAGCTATGGTACGAATGAGCAGTTCTTC
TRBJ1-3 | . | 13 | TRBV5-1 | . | CASRGGSGDTIYF | TGCGCCAGCCGGGGAGGCTCTGGAGACACCATATATTTT
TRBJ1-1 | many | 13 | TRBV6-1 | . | CASSERGYTEAFF | TGTGCCAGCAGTGAAAGGGGGTACACTGAAGCTTTCTTT
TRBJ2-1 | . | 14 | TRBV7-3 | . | CASSQRDSRNEQFF | TGTGCCAGCAGCCAGCGGGACAGTCGCAATGAGCAGTTCTTC
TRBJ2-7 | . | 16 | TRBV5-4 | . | CASSLAEGKGGHEQYF | TGTGCCAGCAGCTTGGCGGAGGGGAAAGGGGGCCACGAGCAGTACTTC
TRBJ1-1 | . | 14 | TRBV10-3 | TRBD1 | CATGQGAGNTEAFF | TGTGCCACCGGACAGGGGGCAGGAAACACTGAAGCTTTCTTT
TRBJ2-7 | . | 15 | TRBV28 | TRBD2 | CASSPPGGRLYEQYF | TGTGCCAGCAGCCCACCGGGCGGGAGGCTGTACGAGCAGTACTTC
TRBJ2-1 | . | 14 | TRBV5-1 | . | CASSLAQRYNEQFF | TGCGCCAGCAGCTTGGCCCAGAGATACAATGAGCAGTTCTTC
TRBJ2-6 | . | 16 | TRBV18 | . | CASSPRYVSGANVLTF | TGTGCCAGCTCACCACGGTACGTCTCTGGGGCCAACGTCCTGACTTTC
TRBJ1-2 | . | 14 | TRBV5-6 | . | CASSFTWGHYGYTF | TGTGCCAGCAGCTTTACTTGGGGGCACTATGGCTACACCTTC
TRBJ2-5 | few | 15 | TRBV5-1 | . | CASSLAVDGDGAQYF | TGCGCCAGCAGCTTGGCTGTCGACGGGGATGGGGCCCAGTACTTC
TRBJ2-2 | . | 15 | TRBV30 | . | CAWTAGLANTGELFF | TGTGCCTGGACTGCGGGACTGGCGAACACCGGGGAGCTGTTTTTT
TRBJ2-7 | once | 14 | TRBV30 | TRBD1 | CAWSVGRGLEEQYF | TGTGCCTGGAGTGTTGGCAGGGGGCTCGAGGAGCAGTACTTC
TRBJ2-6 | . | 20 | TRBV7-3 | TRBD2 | CASSLNPRLAGPSGANAMTF | TGTGCCAGCAGCTTAAATCCCAGACTAGCGGGGCCTTCTGGGGCCAACGCCATGACTTTC
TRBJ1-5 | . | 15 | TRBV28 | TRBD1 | CASSGGQTSNQPQHF | TGTGCCAGCAGCGGGGGACAGACTAGCAATCAGCCCCAGCATTTT
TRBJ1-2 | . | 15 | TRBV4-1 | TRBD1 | CASSQATGVDYGYTF | TGCGCCAGCAGCCAAGCGACAGGGGTAGACTATGGCTACACCTTC
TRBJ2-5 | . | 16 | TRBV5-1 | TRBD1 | CASSLGAGTDGETQYF | TGCGCCAGCAGCTTGGGGGCCGGGACAGACGGTGAGACCCAGTACTTC
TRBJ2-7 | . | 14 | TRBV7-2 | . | CASSPGGAPYEQYF | TGTGCCAGCAGCCCGGGTGGCGCCCCCTACGAGCAGTACTTC
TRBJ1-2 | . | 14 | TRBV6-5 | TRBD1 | CASRLQGSNYGYTF | TGTGCCAGCAGACTACAGGGGTCTAACTATGGCTACACCTTC
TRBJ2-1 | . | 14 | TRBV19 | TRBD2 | CASSIGTNFNEQFF | TGTGCCAGTAGTATCGGGACTAATTTCAATGAGCAGTTCTTC